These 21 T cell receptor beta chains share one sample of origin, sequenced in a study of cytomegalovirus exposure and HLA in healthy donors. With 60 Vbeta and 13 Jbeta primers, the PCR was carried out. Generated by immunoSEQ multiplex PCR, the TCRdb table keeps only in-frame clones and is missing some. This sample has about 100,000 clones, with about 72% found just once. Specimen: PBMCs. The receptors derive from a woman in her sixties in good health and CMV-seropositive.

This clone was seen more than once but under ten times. This chain's CDR3 is CASSLGGKDGYTF. The CDR3 DNA follows: TGTGCCAGCAGCTTAGGGGGCAAGGATGGCTACACCTTC. The gene calls are TRBV7-3 and TRBJ1-2; possibly TRBD1 for D (6 bases). This CDR3 has 13 amino acids. The V gene lost 2 bases and the J gene lost 6 bases, with 10 bases spanning the gap. Germline V gene sequence: CDR1 SGHTA, CDR2 FQGTGA.

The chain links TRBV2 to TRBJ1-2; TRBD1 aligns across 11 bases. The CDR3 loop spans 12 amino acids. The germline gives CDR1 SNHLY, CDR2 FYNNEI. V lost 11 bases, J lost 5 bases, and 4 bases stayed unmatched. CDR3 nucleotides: TGTGCCGGACAGGGGGCAGATTATGGCTACACCTTC. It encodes CAGQGADYGYTF.

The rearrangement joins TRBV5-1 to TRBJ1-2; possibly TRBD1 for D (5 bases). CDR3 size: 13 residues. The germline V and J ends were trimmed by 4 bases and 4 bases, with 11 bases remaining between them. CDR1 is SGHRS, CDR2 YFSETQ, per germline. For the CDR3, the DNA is TGCGCCAGCAGCGAGCAGGGATCCTATGGCTACACCTTC. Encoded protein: CASSEQGSYGYTF.

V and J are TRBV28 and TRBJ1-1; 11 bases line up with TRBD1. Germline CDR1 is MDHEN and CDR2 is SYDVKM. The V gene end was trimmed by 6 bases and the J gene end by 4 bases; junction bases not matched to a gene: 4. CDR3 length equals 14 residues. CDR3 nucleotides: TGTGCCAGCAGCGGGGGACAGGGGGGCACTGAAGCTTTCTTT. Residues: CASSGGQGGTEAFF.

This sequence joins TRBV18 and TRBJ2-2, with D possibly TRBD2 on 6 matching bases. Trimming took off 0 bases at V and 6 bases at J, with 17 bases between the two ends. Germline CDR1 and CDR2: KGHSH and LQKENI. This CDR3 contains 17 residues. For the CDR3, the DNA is TGTGCCAGCTCACCACCCTTACCGGGGGTGAGGGCCGGGGAGCTGTTTTTT. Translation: CASSPPLPGVRAGELFF.

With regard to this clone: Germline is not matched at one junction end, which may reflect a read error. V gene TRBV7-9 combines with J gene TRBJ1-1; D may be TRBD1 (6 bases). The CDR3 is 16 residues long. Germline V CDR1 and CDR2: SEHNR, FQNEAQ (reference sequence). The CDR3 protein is CSSSLGGAGGRTEAFF. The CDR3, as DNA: TGTTCCAGCAGCTTAGGAGGGGCGGGGGGCCGGACTGAAGCTTTCTTT.

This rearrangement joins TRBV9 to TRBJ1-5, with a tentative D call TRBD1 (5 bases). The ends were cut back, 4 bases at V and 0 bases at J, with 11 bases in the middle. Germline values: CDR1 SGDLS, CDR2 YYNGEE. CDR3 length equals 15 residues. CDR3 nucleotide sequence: TGTGCCAGCAGCCACGATGGGGCTAGCAATCAGCCCCAGCATTTT. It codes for CASSHDGASNQPQHF.

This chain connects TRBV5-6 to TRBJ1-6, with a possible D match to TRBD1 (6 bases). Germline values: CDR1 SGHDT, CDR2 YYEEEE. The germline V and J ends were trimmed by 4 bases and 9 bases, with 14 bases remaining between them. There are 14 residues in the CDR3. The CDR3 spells CASSTGHGGSPLHF. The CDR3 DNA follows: TGTGCCAGCAGCACGGGACACGGTGGTTCACCCCTCCACTTT.

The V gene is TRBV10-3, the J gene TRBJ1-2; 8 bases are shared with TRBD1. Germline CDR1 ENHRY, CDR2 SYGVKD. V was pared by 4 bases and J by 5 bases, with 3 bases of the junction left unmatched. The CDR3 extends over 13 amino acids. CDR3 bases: TGTGCCATCAGTGGACAGGGGAGTTATGGCTACACCTTC. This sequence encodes CAISGQGSYGYTF.

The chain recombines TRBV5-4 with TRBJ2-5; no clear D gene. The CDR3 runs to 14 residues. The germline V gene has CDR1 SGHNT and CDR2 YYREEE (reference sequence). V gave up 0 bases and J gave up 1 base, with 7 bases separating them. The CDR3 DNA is TGTGCCAGCAGCTTGGAGATCAGCCAAGAGACCCAGTACTTC. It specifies CASSLEISQETQYF.

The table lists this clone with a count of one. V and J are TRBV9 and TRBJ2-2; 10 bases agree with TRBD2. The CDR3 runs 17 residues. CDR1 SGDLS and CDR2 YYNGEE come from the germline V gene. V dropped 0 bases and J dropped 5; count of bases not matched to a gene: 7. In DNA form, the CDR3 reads TGTGCCAGCAGCGTAGGGCCCCTAGCGGGAGTGACCGGGGAGCTGTTTTTT. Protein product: CASSVGPLAGVTGELFF.

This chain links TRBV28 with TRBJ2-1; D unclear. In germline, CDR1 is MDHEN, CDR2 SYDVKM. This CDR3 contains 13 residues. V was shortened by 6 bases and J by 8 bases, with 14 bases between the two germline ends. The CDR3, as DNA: TGTGCCAGCAGGGCCGCGTTGGGCGATGAGCAGTTCTTC. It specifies CASRAALGDEQFF.

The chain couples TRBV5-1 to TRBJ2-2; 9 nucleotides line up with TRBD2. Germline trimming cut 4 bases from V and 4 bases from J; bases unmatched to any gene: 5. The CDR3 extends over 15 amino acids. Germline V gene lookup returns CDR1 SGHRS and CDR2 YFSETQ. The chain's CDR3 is CASSQGLASTGELFF. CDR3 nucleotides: TGCGCCAGCAGCCAGGGACTAGCAAGCACCGGGGAGCTGTTTTTT.

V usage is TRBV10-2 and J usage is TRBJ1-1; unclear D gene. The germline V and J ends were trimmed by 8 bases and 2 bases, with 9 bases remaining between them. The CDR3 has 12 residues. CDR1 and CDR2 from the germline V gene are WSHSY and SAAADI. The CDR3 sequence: CASGKLNTEAFF. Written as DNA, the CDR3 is TGCGCCAGCGGTAAGCTTAACACTGAAGCTTTCTTT.

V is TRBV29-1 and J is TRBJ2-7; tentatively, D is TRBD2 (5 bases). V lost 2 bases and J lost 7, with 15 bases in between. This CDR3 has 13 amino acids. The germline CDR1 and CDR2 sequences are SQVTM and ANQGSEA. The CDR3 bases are TGCAGCGTTGAATTTACCCCTCCGGGGGAGCAGTACTTC. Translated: CSVEFTPPGEQYF.

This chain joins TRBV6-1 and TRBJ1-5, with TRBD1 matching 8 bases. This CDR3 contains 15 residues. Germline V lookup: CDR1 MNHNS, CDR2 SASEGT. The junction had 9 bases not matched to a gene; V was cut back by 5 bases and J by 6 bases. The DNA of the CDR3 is TGTGCCAGCAGTAGAGGACAGGGAAGTCCTCAGCCCCAGCATTTT. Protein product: CASSRGQGSPQPQHF.

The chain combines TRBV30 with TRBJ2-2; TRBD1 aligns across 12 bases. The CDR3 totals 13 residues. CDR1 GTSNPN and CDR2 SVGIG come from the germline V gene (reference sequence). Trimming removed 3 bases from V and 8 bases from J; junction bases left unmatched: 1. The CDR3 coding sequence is TGTGCCTGGAGGGGACAGGGGGCTGGGGAGCTGTTTTTT. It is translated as CAWRGQGAGELFF.

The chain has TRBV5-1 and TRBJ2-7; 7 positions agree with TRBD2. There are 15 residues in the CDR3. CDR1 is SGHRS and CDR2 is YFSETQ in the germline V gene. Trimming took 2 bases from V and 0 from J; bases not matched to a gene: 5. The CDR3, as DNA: TGCGCCAGCAGCTTTGTAGCGGGTAGCTCCTACGAGCAGTACTTC. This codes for CASSFVAGSSYEQYF.

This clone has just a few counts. CDR3: CASSADWNTEAFF. In nucleotides, the CDR3 is TGTGCCAGCAGTGCTGACTGGAACACTGAAGCTTTCTTT. V usage is TRBV2 and J usage is TRBJ1-1; the D is unclear. CDR1 SNHLY and CDR2 FYNNEI come from the germline V gene. This CDR3 has 13 residues. V was trimmed by 4 bases and J by 1 base, leaving 7 bases between them.

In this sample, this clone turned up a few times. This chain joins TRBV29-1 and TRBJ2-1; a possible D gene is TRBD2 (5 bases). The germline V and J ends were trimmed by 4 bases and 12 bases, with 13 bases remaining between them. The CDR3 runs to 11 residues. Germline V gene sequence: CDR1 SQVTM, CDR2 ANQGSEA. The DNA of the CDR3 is TGCAGCGTTGCATGGGAGAGACGGCAGTTCTTC. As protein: CSVAWERRQFF.

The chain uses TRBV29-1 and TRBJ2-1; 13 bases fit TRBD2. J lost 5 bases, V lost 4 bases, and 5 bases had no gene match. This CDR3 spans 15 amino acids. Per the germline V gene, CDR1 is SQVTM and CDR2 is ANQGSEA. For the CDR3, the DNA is TGCAGCGTTGCCCCAGGGACTAGCGGGAACAATGAGCAGTTCTTC. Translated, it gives CSVAPGTSGNNEQFF.